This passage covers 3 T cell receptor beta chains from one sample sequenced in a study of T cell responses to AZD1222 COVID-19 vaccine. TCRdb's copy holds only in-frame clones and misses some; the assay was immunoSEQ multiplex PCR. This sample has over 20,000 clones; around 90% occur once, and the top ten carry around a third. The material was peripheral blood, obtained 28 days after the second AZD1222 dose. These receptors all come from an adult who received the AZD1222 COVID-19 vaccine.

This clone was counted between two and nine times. The CDR3 loop is CASTLTHAQFF. CDR3 sequence (DNA): TGTGCCAGCACACTAACCCACGCGCAGTTCTTC. The chain links TRBV2 to TRBJ2-1; no clear D gene. The CDR3 is 11 residues long. Trimming pared 7 bases from V and 12 bases from J, leaving 13 bases between. Germline-derived CDR1 and CDR2 are SNHLY and FYNNEI.

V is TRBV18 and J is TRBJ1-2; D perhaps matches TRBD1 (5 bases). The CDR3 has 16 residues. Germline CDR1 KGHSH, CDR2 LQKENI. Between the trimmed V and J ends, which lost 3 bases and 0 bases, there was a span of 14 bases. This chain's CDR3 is CASSPITGGANYGYTF. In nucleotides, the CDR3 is TGTGCCAGCTCACCGATTACGGGGGGAGCTAACTATGGCTACACCTTC.

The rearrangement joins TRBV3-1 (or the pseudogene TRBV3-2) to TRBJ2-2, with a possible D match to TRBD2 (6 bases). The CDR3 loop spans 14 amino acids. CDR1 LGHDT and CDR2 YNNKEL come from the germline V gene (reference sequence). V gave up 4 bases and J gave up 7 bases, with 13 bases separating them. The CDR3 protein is CASSPPGAGGELFF. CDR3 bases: TGTGCCAGCAGCCCCCCGGGAGCGGGCGGGGAGCTGTTTTTT.